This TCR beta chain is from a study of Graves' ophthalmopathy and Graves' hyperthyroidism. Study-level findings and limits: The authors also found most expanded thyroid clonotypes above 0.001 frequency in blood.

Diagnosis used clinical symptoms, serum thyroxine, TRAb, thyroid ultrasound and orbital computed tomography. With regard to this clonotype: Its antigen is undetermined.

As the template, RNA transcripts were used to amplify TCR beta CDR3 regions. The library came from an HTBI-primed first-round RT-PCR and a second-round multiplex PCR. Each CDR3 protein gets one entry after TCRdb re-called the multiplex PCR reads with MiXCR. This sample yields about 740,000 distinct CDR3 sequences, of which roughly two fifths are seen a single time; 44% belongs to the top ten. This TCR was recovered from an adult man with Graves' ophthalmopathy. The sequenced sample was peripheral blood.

The CDR3 DNA sequence: TGTGCCAGCACCCTCTCCCGGGGATTCTCCTACGAGCAGTACTTC. Translating gives CASTLSRGFSYEQYF. This chain uses TRBV12-3 or TRBV12-4 with TRBJ2-7; TRBD2 is a possible D gene (5 bases). The CDR3 covers 15 residues. V lost 7 bases to trimming and J lost 0 bases, with 16 bases between them.